The sequence of this TCR beta chain was determined in a study of blood T cells in healthy people across ages. Findings and limits, study-wide: Because sorting was not performed, PBMCs prevented conclusive naive versus antigen-experienced comparison. It was held that diversity estimates obtained from one million T cells represented underestimates. As age increased, TCR beta diversity per million T cells fell in a roughly linear fashion. Diversity was higher, and naive CD4+ cells more numerous, in long-lived donors than in aged donors.

The CDR3 region is 16 residues in length, termini included. With respect to this clonotype: The antigen is undetermined. The DNA is omitted, as the CDR3 cannot be located on it reliably, and the CDR3 follows TCRdb's listing.

Alongside a J-beta primer mix, a sample-barcoded 5' primer served in a second PCR lasting roughly 7 to 11 cycles. TCRdb processed the 5' RACE reads anew with MiXCR; each CDR3 protein has one entry. The sample comprises 650,000 to 700,000 distinct CDR3 sequences, roughly 32% of which are singletons, and 15% rests with the top ten. The source of this sequence is a woman aged 80 or over in good health. This chain connects TRBV21-1 to TRBJ2-5; the table names TRBD1, a call not compared with the DNA. TRBV21-1 is labeled a pseudogene. The sample consisted of blood. The CDR3 sequence: CASSKAVAGGAYEQYF.